The T cell receptor (beta chain) described here comes from a study of shared clonotypes between healthy human individuals. Naive CD8 cells lacked CD45RO, underwent positive selection for CCR7 and left out terminally differentiated effector memory CD45RA+ cells. Source study methods: Filtering of immunoSEQ junctional sequences could not match full-length read filtering. Sequenced by immunoSEQ multiplex PCR; TCRdb stores in-frame clones only, minus some. V, J and clone size are taken as reported in that table, and D and trimming were inferred from the DNA itself. The sample includes more than 600,000 clones, about 91% of them seen just once. Trimming removed 4 bases from V and 5 bases from J, with 12 bases in between. The length of the CDR3 is 13 residues. CDR1 and CDR2 (germline): SQVTM, ANQGSEA.

The sequence was obtained from a man aged 25-40 years in good health. The sample consisted of naive CD8+ T cells sorted from blood. This chain connects TRBV29-1 to TRBJ2-1; D is uncertain. The CDR3 coding sequence is TGCAGCGTTGGGCTGGCAAACAACAATGAGCAGTTCTTC. Amino acid sequence: CSVGLANNNEQFF.